What follows are 32 T cell receptor beta chains derived from one specimen sequenced in a study of cytomegalovirus exposure and HLA in healthy donors. Researchers ran the PCR with 60 Vbeta and 13 Jbeta primers. The repertoire was sequenced with immunoSEQ multiplex PCR; TCRdb's copy has only in-frame clones and lacks some. Seen here are 150,000 to 250,000 clones, 82% observed once, and the top ten hold 0.098%. The source material was PBMCs. The receptors here all came from a boy between 2 and 10 years old in good health and CMV-seronegative.

The chain couples TRBV5-4 to TRBJ1-6, with 7 bases aligning to TRBD1. The germline V gene encodes CDR1 SGHNT and CDR2 YYREEE (reference sequence). This CDR3 is built from 16 residues. The J segment lost 10 bases and the V segment lost 2 bases, leaving 12 bases of the junction unmatched. As DNA, the CDR3 is TGTGCCAGCAGCTTACTTGGCCCAGGGGGAAGATCACCCCTCCACTTT. This codes for CASSLLGPGGRSPLHF.

The chain employs TRBV18 and TRBJ1-2, with no clear D. Trimming left V 1 base short and J 5 bases short, with 17 bases between. CDR1 KGHSH and CDR2 LQKENI come from the germline V gene. The CDR3 contains 16 residues. This CDR3 reads CASSPQSVGGVYGYTF. The CDR3 region has the DNA TGTGCCAGCTCACCACAGTCTGTTGGCGGTGTTTATGGCTACACCTTC.

The J gene is TRBJ2-2, the V gene TRBV7-2, with 8 bases identical to TRBD2. J lost 13 bases, V lost 2 bases, and 9 bases had no gene match. The germline CDR1 and CDR2 sequences are SGHTA and FQGNSA. This CDR3 comprises 14 residues. In DNA, the CDR3 is TGTGCCAGCAGCTTATCTTATTCGGGGGGGCCGCTGTTTTTT. It codes for CASSLSYSGGPLFF.

The chain couples TRBV7-3 to TRBJ2-3; D unclear. Trimming removed 0 bases from V and 6 bases from J, with 7 bases in between. The CDR3 consists of 13 residues. Germline-derived CDR1 and CDR2 are SGHTA and FQGTGA. The CDR3 DNA reads TGTGCCAGCAGCTTAACCCGGGTGGATACGCAGTATTTT. Amino acids: CASSLTRVDTQYF.

This clone was seen a few times. The rearrangement joins TRBV7-8 to TRBJ1-2; tentative D call: TRBD1 (6 bases). Germline CDR1 SGHVS, CDR2 FQNEAQ. V lost 6 bases to trimming and J lost 5 bases, with 19 bases between them. This CDR3 is 15 amino acids long. The CDR3 sequence is CASSPGGRGGYGYTF. The CDR3 DNA follows: TGTGCCAGCAGTCCCGGGGGCAGGGGAGGGTATGGCTACACCTTC.

In DNA, the CDR3 is TGTGCCAGCAGCCAAGATGGGTTGACAGGGGGGCAGCCCCAGCATTTT. Its protein product is CASSQDGLTGGQPQHF. This chain joins TRBV4-2 and TRBJ1-5, with 9 nucleotides matching TRBD1. Germline lookup yields CDR1 LGHNA and CDR2 YNFKEQ. The V segment lost 0 bases and the J segment 7 bases; nucleotides outside the gene matches: 7. The CDR3 is 16 residues long.

The chain joins TRBV27 to TRBJ2-5, with 7 bases fitting TRBD2. The CDR3 has 15 residues. The V gene's germline CDR1 is MNHEY and CDR2 SMNVEV (reference sequence). Losses at the gene ends were 3 bases for V and 2 bases for J; bases not matched to a gene: 6. CDR3 nucleotide sequence: TGTGCCAGCAGTTTGCTCACCGGGGGGCAAGAGACCCAGTACTTC. Protein: CASSLLTGGQETQYF.

V usage is TRBV20-1 and J usage is TRBJ1-6; no definite D call. This CDR3 region has 10 residues. V gave up 3 bases and J gave up 11 bases, with 5 bases separating them. Per germline, CDR1 DFQATT and CDR2 SNEGSKA (reference sequence). CDR3 loop: CSASGPPLHF. CDR3 bases: TGCAGTGCTAGTGGGCCACCCCTCCACTTT.

This clone was picked up one time. The chain carries TRBV2 and TRBJ2-7; 9 nucleotides line up with TRBD1. The germline V gene has CDR1 SNHLY and CDR2 FYNNEI. Trimming took 1 base from V and 7 from J; bases not matched to a gene: 8. The CDR3 has 15 residues. In DNA, the CDR3 is TGTGCCAGCAGTGAAGGGACAGGGGTCGTATGGGAGCAGTACTTC. Protein sequence: CASSEGTGVVWEQYF.

The chain combines TRBV11-2 with TRBJ2-1; tentative D call: TRBD2 (5 bases). This CDR3 has 16 amino acids. Between the trimmed V and J ends, which lost 5 bases and 0 bases, there was a span of 14 bases. In germline, CDR1 is SGHAT, CDR2 FQNNGV. CDR3 nucleotide sequence: TGTGCCAGCAGCCTCCTGGGCGGAGGCTCCTACAATGAGCAGTTCTTC. Protein product: CASSLLGGGSYNEQFF.

This chain connects TRBV7-2 to TRBJ1-2; tentative D call: TRBD1 (5 bases). Per germline, CDR1 SGHTA and CDR2 FQGNSA. The CDR3 length is 15 residues. V lost 5 bases to trimming and J lost 1 base, with 14 bases between them. CDR3 nucleotide sequence: TGTGCCAGCAGCCGAGTACTACAGGTTAACTATGGCTACACCTTC. This codes for CASSRVLQVNYGYTF.

J is TRBJ2-3 and V is TRBV5-6; D gene ambiguous. CDR1 is SGHDT, CDR2 YYEEEE, per germline. Trimming stripped 4 bases from V and 5 bases from J, with 11 bases between. The CDR3 loop spans 13 amino acids. The DNA for the CDR3 is TGTGCCAGCAGCCCATATACGGGAGATACGCAGTATTTT. This encodes CASSPYTGDTQYF.

With regard to this clone: Other nucleotide sequences in the sample specify the same CDR3. This chain connects TRBV5-1 to TRBJ2-7; perhaps TRBD1 as D (6 bases). The CDR3 is 12 residues long. Germline V gives CDR1 SGHRS, CDR2 YFSETQ. The V end was cut by 1 base, the J end by 5 bases, with 7 bases between. The CDR3 is CASSLPGDEQYF. The CDR3 DNA reads as TGCGCCAGCAGCTTGCCAGGGGACGAGCAGTACTTC. The variable domain in full, completed from reference TRBV5-1 and TRBJ2-7, reads KAGVTQTPRYLIKTRGQQVTLSCSPISGHRSVSWYQQTPGQGLQFLFEYFSETQRNKGNFPGRFSGRQFSNSRSEMNVSTLELGDSALYLCASSLPGDEQYFGPGTRLTVT.

This chain joins TRBV15 and TRBJ2-1; no reliable D call. This CDR3 is built from 17 residues. Trimming left V 0 bases short and J 0 bases short, with 12 bases between. CDR1 is LNHNV and CDR2 is YYDKDF in the germline V gene (reference sequence). The CDR3 bases are TGTGCCACCAGCAGAGATCCACCCACTCTCTCCTACAATGAGCAGTTCTTC. This gives the protein CATSRDPPTLSYNEQFF. Full variable domain (rest looked up from reference TRBV15 and TRBJ2-1): DAMVIQNPRYQVTQFGKPVTLSCSQTLNHNVMYWYQQKSSQAPKLLFHYYDKDFNNEADTPDNFQSRRPNTSFCFLDIRSPGLGDTAMYLCATSRDPPTLSYNEQFFGPGTRLTVL.

This clone was seen more than once but under ten times. The J gene is TRBJ1-1, the V gene TRBV19; D unresolved. This CDR3 is 15 amino acids long. V gave up 7 bases and J gave up 2 bases, with 17 bases separating them. CDR1 LNHDA and CDR2 SQIVND come from the germline V gene (reference sequence). In DNA form, the CDR3 reads TGTGCCAGTACGTGGGTCCACAGCCCTAACACTGAAGCTTTCTTT. Amino acid sequence: CASTWVHSPNTEAFF. Supplemented by reference TRBV19 and TRBJ1-1, the full variable domain reads DGGITQSPKYLFRKEGQNVTLSCEQNLNHDAMYWYRQDPGQGLRLIYYSQIVNDFQKGDIAEGYSVSREKKESFPLTVTSAQKNPTAFYLCASTWVHSPNTEAFFGQGTRLTVV.

The J gene is TRBJ2-6, the V gene TRBV10-3, with D maybe TRBD2 (7 bases). The CDR3 consists of 18 residues. Germline assignment: CDR1 ENHRY and CDR2 SYGVKD. The V gene lost 0 bases and the J gene lost 2 bases, with 14 bases spanning the gap. CDR3 sequence reads: CAISESRGGRTGANVLTF. DNA of the CDR3: TGTGCCATCAGTGAGTCGAGGGGGGGTAGAACTGGGGCCAACGTCCTGACTTTC.

This clone was picked up a small number of times. The CDR3 loop is CAISDRAGARTDTQYF. Written as DNA, the CDR3 is TGTGCCATCAGTGATAGAGCGGGGGCGAGGACAGATACGCAGTATTTT. The genes are TRBV10-3 and TRBJ2-3; 8 bases line up with TRBD2. In germline, CDR1 is ENHRY, CDR2 SYGVKD. The length of the CDR3 is 16 residues. Germline trimming cut 3 bases from V and 3 bases from J; bases unmatched to any gene: 8.

The count of this clone is one. V is TRBV5-1 and J is TRBJ2-5; TRBD1 is a possible D gene (6 bases). The germline CDR1 and CDR2 sequences are SGHRS and YFSETQ. This CDR3 has 15 residues. Trimming left V 5 bases short and J 3 bases short, with 17 bases between. The CDR3: CASSSLGYREETQYF. CDR3 DNA: TGCGCCAGCAGTTCATTGGGTTACAGGGAAGAGACCCAGTACTTC.

J is TRBJ1-5 and V is TRBV2; D is unclear. V lost 6 bases and J lost 4, with 16 bases in between. This CDR3 has 15 residues. CDR1 and CDR2 from the germline V gene are SNHLY and FYNNEI. The CDR3 loop is CASRREFPFNQPQHF. Here the CDR3 DNA reads TGTGCCAGCAGGAGGGAATTTCCCTTTAATCAGCCCCAGCATTTT.

J is TRBJ1-1 and V is TRBV19; D is possibly TRBD1 (5 bases). CDR1 is LNHDA and CDR2 is SQIVND in the germline V gene (reference sequence). This CDR3 has 13 amino acids. The germline V and J ends were trimmed by 6 bases and 7 bases, with 15 bases remaining between them. For the CDR3, the DNA is TGTGCCAGTAGGCGGCGGGGGTTGGGTGAAGCTTTCTTT. It codes for CASRRRGLGEAFF. Complete variable domain (other parts from reference TRBV19 and TRBJ1-1): DGGITQSPKYLFRKEGQNVTLSCEQNLNHDAMYWYRQDPGQGLRLIYYSQIVNDFQKGDIAEGYSVSREKKESFPLTVTSAQKNPTAFYLCASRRRGLGEAFFGQGTRLTVV.

The rearrangement joins TRBV19 to TRBJ1-2; TRBD1 aligns across 8 bases. Germline V gene lookup returns CDR1 LNHDA and CDR2 SQIVND (reference sequence). The length of the CDR3 is 13 residues. The V and J ends lost 7 bases and 4 bases, in that order; junction bases with no gene match: 5. This CDR3 reads CASKTGAFYGYTF. The CDR3 DNA reads as TGTGCCAGTAAGACAGGGGCCTTCTATGGCTACACCTTC.

This clone was counted a single time. This chain links TRBV4-3 with TRBJ2-7; D is uncertain. This CDR3 has 14 amino acids. V lost 1 base and J 5 bases, leaving 12 bases between the germline ends. CDR1 is LGHNA and CDR2 is YSLEER in the germline V gene. In DNA form, the CDR3 reads TGCGCCAGCAGCCAAGGTATTAGTTACGACGAGCAGTACTTC. This translates into CASSQGISYDEQYF.

This chain connects TRBV5-5 to TRBJ1-2; D unresolved. Germline V gene lookup returns CDR1 SGHKS and CDR2 YYEKEE (reference sequence). Trimming left V 3 bases short and J 8 bases short, with 32 bases between. The CDR3 totals 19 residues. DNA for the CDR3: TGTGCCAGCAGCTGGGTATATATGGGATGGGAGGACCTCATGACCGGCTACACCTTC. This sequence encodes CASSWVYMGWEDLMTGYTF.

The chain combines TRBV5-1 with TRBJ2-7; 8 nucleotides align to TRBD1. The CDR3 has 13 amino acids. V lost 2 bases to trimming and J lost 5 bases; unmatched junction nucleotides: 3. From germline, CDR1 is SGHRS and CDR2 YFSETQ. CDR3 amino acids: CASSLIQGDEQYF. In DNA, the CDR3 is TGCGCCAGCAGCTTAATACAGGGGGACGAGCAGTACTTC. The full variable domain, rest sourced from reference TRBV5-1 and TRBJ2-7, is KAGVTQTPRYLIKTRGQQVTLSCSPISGHRSVSWYQQTPGQGLQFLFEYFSETQRNKGNFPGRFSGRQFSNSRSEMNVSTLELGDSALYLCASSLIQGDEQYFGPGTRLTVT.

CDR3 loop: CAWSVLLRGRTGELFF. CDR3 in DNA: TGTGCCTGGAGTGTACTTTTGAGGGGGCGAACCGGGGAGCTGTTTTTT. J is TRBJ2-2 and V is TRBV30; 7 nucleotides match TRBD1. V lost 0 bases to trimming and J lost 5 bases; unmatched junction nucleotides: 9. Germline V CDR1 and CDR2: GTSNPN, SVGIG (reference sequence). This CDR3 spans 16 amino acids.

V usage is TRBV7-9 and J usage is TRBJ1-5; 7 positions match TRBD1. Per the germline V gene, CDR1 is SEHNR and CDR2 is FQNEAQ (reference sequence). J was trimmed by 7 bases and V by 5 bases; bases with no gene match: 5. CDR3 length: 13 residues. The CDR3 DNA follows: TGTGCCAGCAGCCTAACAGGGGAACAGCCCCAGCATTTT. Protein: CASSLTGEQPQHF.

The chain has TRBV7-9 and TRBJ2-3; 7 nucleotides align to TRBD2. Germline CDR1 and CDR2: SEHNR and FQNEAQ (reference sequence). The CDR3 covers 13 residues. Trimming cost V 5 bases and J 13 bases; bases outside gene matches: 12. CDR3 coding DNA: TGTGCCAGCAGCCCAAGCGGGGACCCCACAAAGTATTTT. Protein product: CASSPSGDPTKYF. Full variable domain (missing parts from reference TRBV7-9 and TRBJ2-3): DTGVSQNPRHKITKRGQNVTFRCDPISEHNRLYWYRQTLGQGPEFLTYFQNEAQLEKSRLLSDRFSAERPKGSFSTLEIQRTEQGDSAMYLCASSPSGDPTKYFGPGTRLTVL.

This clone was seen just once. This chain uses TRBV5-4 with TRBJ1-2; D is unclear. Germline V gives CDR1 SGHNT, CDR2 YYREEE (reference sequence). This CDR3 has 14 amino acids. The ends were cut back, 0 bases at V and 0 bases at J, with 6 bases in the middle. CDR3 DNA: TGTGCCAGCAGCTTGGTCGGAGCTAACTATGGCTACACCTTC. Its translation is CASSLVGANYGYTF.

The chain uses TRBV5-1 and TRBJ1-1; TRBD1 matches 11 bases. Germline values: CDR1 SGHRS, CDR2 YFSETQ. With 1 base clipped from V and 3 bases from J, the junction kept 5 bases outside the gene matches. The CDR3 runs to 16 residues. The CDR3 loop reads CASSLRTGGFDTEAFF. CDR3 in DNA: TGCGCCAGCAGCTTGCGGACAGGGGGCTTTGACACTGAAGCTTTCTTT.

This chain joins TRBV4-1 and TRBJ2-2, with a tentative D call TRBD2 (5 bases). The V and J ends lost 5 bases and 4 bases respectively, with 14 bases between them. The CDR3 runs 15 residues. In germline, CDR1 is MGHRA, CDR2 YSYEKL. CDR3 coding DNA: TGCGCCAGCAGCATAGGACTTGTGGGCACCGGGGAGCTGTTTTTT. It yields the protein CASSIGLVGTGELFF.

The rearrangement joins TRBV7-2 to TRBJ1-3; the D gene is possibly TRBD1 (5 bases). Germline V gene lookup returns CDR1 SGHTA and CDR2 FQGNSA. This CDR3 spans 13 amino acids. The germline V and J ends were trimmed by 1 base and 8 bases, with 9 bases remaining between them. The CDR3 reads CASSLGRGDTIYF. The CDR3 coding sequence is TGTGCCAGCAGCTTAGGTAGGGGCGACACCATATATTTT.

This clone appeared once. The rearrangement joins TRBV5-1 to TRBJ1-4; 8 bases line up with TRBD1. From germline, CDR1 is SGHRS and CDR2 YFSETQ. J was trimmed by 14 bases and V by 0 bases; bases with no gene match: 12. The CDR3 has 15 residues. As DNA, the CDR3 is TGCGCCAGCAGCTTGGAGCTGGGGGGGGACAGGTCCCTGTTTTTT. Translation: CASSLELGGDRSLFF.